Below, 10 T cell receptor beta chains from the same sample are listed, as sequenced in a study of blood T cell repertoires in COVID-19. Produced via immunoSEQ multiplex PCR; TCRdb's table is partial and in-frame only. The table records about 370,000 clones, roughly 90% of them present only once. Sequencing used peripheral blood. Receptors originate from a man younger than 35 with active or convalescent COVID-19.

CDR3 DNA: TGTGCCAGCAGCGTAGACGGTGGCACAGATACGCAGTATTTT. Encoded protein: CASSVDGGTDTQYF. The rearrangement joins TRBV9 to TRBJ2-3; D remains ambiguous. Trimming took off 0 bases at V and 1 base at J, with 6 bases between the two ends. CDR1 is SGDLS and CDR2 is YYNGEE in the germline V gene. This CDR3 has 14 residues.

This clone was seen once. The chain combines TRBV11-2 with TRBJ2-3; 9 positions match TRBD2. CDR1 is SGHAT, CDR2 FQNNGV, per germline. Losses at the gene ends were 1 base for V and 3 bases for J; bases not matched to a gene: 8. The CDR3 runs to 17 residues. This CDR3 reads CASSLGVRTSDTDTQYF. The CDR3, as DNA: TGTGCCAGCAGCTTAGGAGTTAGGACTAGCGATACAGATACGCAGTATTTT.

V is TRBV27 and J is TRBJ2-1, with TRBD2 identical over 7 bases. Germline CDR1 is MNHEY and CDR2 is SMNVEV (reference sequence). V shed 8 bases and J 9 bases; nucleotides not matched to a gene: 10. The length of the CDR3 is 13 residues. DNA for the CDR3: TGTGCCAGCGCCCTGTGGGAGGGGAGTGAGCAGTTCTTC. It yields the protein CASALWEGSEQFF.

The CDR3 sequence: CASSPRFLSNQPQHF. CDR3 in DNA: TGCGCCAGCAGCCCGCGGTTTTTGAGCAATCAGCCCCAGCATTTT. V gene TRBV4-1 combines with J gene TRBJ1-5; the D is unclear. Trimming took off 4 bases at V and 1 base at J, with 11 bases between the two ends. The CDR3 consists of 15 residues. Germline V gene data show CDR1 as MGHRA and CDR2 as YSYEKL.

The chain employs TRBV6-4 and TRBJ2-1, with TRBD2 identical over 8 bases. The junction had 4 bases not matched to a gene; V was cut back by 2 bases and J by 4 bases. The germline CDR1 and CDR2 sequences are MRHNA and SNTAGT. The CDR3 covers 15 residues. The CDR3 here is CASSDDGGGYNEQFF. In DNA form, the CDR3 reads TGTGCCAGCAGTGACGACGGGGGGGGTTACAATGAGCAGTTCTTC.

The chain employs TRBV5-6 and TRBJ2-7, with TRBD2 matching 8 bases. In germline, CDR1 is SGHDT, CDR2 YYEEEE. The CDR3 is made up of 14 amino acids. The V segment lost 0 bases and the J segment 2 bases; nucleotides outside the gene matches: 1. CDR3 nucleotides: TGTGCCAGCAGCTTGGTTAGCGGGGCCTACGAGCAGTACTTC. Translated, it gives CASSLVSGAYEQYF.

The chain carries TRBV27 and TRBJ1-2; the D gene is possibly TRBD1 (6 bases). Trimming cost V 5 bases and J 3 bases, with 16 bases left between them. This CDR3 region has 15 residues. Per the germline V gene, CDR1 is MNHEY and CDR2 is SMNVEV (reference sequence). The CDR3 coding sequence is TGTGCCAGCAGTGCACACACAGGGAGACACTATGGCTACACCTTC. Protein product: CASSAHTGRHYGYTF.

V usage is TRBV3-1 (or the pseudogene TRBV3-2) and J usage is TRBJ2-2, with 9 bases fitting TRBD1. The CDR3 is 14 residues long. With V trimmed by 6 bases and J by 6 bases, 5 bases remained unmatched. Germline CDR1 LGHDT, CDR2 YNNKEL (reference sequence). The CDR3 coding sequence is TGTGCCAGCAGGGAAAGACAGGGGGCCGGGGAGCTGTTTTTT. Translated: CASRERQGAGELFF.

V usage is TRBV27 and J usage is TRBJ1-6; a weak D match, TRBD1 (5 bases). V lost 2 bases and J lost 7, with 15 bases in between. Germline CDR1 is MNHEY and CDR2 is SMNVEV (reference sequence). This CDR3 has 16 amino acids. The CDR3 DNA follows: TGTGCCAGCAGTTTAGGGCAGGGAGGTGGGAATTCACCCCTCCACTTT. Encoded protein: CASSLGQGGGNSPLHF.

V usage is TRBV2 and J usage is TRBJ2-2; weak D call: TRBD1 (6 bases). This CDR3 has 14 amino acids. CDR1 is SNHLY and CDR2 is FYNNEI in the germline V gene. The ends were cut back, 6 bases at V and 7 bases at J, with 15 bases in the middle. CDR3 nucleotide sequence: TGTGCCAGCAGCCGCCAAACAGGGTACGGGGAGCTGTTTTTT. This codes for CASSRQTGYGELFF.